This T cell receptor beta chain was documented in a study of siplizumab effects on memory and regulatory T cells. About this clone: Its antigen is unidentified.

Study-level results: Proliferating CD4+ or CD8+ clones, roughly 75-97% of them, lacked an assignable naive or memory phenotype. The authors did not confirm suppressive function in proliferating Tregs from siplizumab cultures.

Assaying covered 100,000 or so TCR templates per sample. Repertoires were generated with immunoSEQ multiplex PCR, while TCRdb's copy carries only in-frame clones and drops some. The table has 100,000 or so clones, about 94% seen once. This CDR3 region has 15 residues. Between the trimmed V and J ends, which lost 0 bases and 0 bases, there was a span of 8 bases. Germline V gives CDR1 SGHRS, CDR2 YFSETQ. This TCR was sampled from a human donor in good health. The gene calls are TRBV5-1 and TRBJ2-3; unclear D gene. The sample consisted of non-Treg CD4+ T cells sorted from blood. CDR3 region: CASSLATASTDTQYF. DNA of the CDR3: TGCGCCAGCAGCTTGGCGACGGCTAGCACAGATACGCAGTATTTT.